The present entry profiles one TCR beta chain with its context. Deletions cut 0 bases from V and 4 bases from J, with 13 bases between. The germline V gene has CDR1 MGHRA and CDR2 YSYEKL. CDR3 length: 16 residues. This specimen comes from a study of T cells in Graves' hyperthyroidism and ophthalmopathy. As for the study in general: At the time of initial diagnosis and before any treatment, peripheral blood was collected.

The TCR beta CDR3 regions underwent amplification using RNA transcripts as the source. First-round RT-PCR targeting the TCR CDR3 was performed with the HTBI primer set. Using its own MiXCR run on the multiplex PCR reads, TCRdb lists one record per CDR3 protein. The sample lists about 600,000 distinct CDR3 sequences; roughly 16% were seen once. The receptor was derived from a woman aged 40 to 55 with Graves' ophthalmopathy. The sample taken for sequencing was blood. V gene TRBV4-1 combines with J gene TRBJ2-1; D is perhaps TRBD1 (5 bases). CDR3 sequence: CASSQDFTAGYNEQFF. DNA of the CDR3: TGCGCCAGCAGCCAAGATTTCACCGCAGGGTACAATGAGCAGTTCTTC.